One and the same sample provided the 30 T cell receptor beta chains below, sequenced in a study of blood T cell repertoires in COVID-19. Clones were read by immunoSEQ multiplex PCR, and TCRdb kept only the in-frame ones, dropping some. Here the sample spans 350,000 to 450,000 clones, 87% being singletons. The source material was peripheral blood. These receptors all come from a woman aged 60-75 years with COVID-19, enrolled during active disease.

The V call is TRBV11-1, the J call TRBJ2-1; TRBD2 is a possible D gene (5 bases). There are 13 residues in the CDR3. Deletions cut 2 bases from V and 8 bases from J, with 10 bases between. Per germline, CDR1 SGHAT and CDR2 FQDESV (reference sequence). The CDR3 region is CASSLPGFYEQFF. DNA of the CDR3: TGTGCCAGCAGCTTACCGGGGTTCTATGAGCAGTTCTTC.

The chain combines TRBV5-1 with TRBJ2-5; a weak D match, TRBD1 (5 bases). The V gene lost 0 bases and the J gene lost 9 bases, with 21 bases spanning the gap. The CDR3 is 16 residues long. CDR1 SGHRS and CDR2 YFSETQ come from the germline V gene. Here the CDR3 DNA reads TGCGCCAGCAGCTTGGTCCGGACACGGTTTGGTTCGGCCCAGTACTTC. Protein: CASSLVRTRFGSAQYF.

The chain uses TRBV29-1 and TRBJ2-2; 9 positions agree with TRBD1. Germline CDR1 and CDR2: SQVTM and ANQGSEA. This CDR3 comprises 15 residues. V shed 3 bases, J shed 4 bases, and the junction held 6 bases outside the gene matches. The CDR3 reads CSVERADRGTGELFF. The CDR3 DNA reads as TGCAGCGTTGAGCGCGCGGACAGGGGCACCGGGGAGCTGTTTTTT.

V and J are TRBV11-3 and TRBJ2-3; 8 nucleotides align to TRBD2. The CDR3 has 16 amino acids. The junction had 12 bases not matched to a gene; V was cut back by 5 bases and J by 5 bases. CDR1 is SGHNT and CDR2 is YENEEA in the germline V gene. The CDR3 here is CASSQGPGGRVDTQYF. CDR3 nucleotide sequence: TGTGCCAGCAGCCAGGGACCGGGGGGGCGTGTAGATACGCAGTATTTT.

The chain has TRBV27 and TRBJ1-5, with D perhaps TRBD1 (5 bases). CDR1 is MNHEY, CDR2 SMNVEV, per germline (reference sequence). The CDR3 consists of 15 residues. Between the trimmed V and J ends, which lost 4 bases and 3 bases, there was a span of 13 bases. CDR3 DNA sequence: TGTGCCAGCAGTTCTAAACAGGTCTCCAATCAGCCCCAGCATTTT. Amino acids: CASSSKQVSNQPQHF.

The chain has TRBV2 and TRBJ2-7; 12 bases fit TRBD1. Germline V CDR1 and CDR2: SNHLY, FYNNEI. This CDR3 region has 15 residues. The junction had 6 bases not matched to a gene; V was cut back by 3 bases and J by 6 bases. Written as DNA, the CDR3 is TGTGCCAGCAGTGAGCGAGGGACAGGGGGCGGCGAGCAGTACTTC. Amino acid sequence: CASSERGTGGGEQYF.

This rearrangement joins TRBV28 to TRBJ2-3; 7 bases are shared with TRBD2. The CDR3 consists of 14 residues. Losses at the gene ends were 8 bases for V and 4 bases for J; bases not matched to a gene: 9. Germline CDR1 and CDR2: MDHEN and SYDVKM. CDR3 sequence reads: CASLTGGTADTQYF. In DNA, the CDR3 is TGTGCCAGCCTAACGGGGGGTACCGCAGATACGCAGTATTTT.

This clone was observed a single time. J is TRBJ1-4 and V is TRBV19; the D gene is possibly TRBD1 (6 bases). The CDR3 covers 15 residues. The V and J ends lost 1 base and 6 bases respectively, with 12 bases between them. Germline V CDR1 and CDR2: LNHDA, SQIVND (reference sequence). As DNA, the CDR3 is TGTGCCAGTAGTATAGTGTGGGGGCGCGATGAAAAACTGTTTTTT. This codes for CASSIVWGRDEKLFF.

The V call is TRBV4-2, the J call TRBJ2-7, with 7 bases identical to TRBD1. Unmatched junction bases numbered 6, after V lost 3 bases and J lost 1 base. CDR1 LGHNA and CDR2 YNFKEQ come from the germline V gene. The CDR3 length is 15 residues. CDR3 region: CASSQRTGSSYEQYF. CDR3 DNA: TGTGCCAGCAGCCAGAGGACAGGATCTTCCTACGAGCAGTACTTC.

The chain employs TRBV27 and TRBJ1-2; D may be TRBD1 (6 bases). Germline-derived CDR1 and CDR2 are MNHEY and SMNVEV (reference sequence). CDR3 size: 15 residues. V shed 6 bases and J shed 2 bases, with 16 bases lying between them. The CDR3 here is CASRAPGQGNYGYTF. The CDR3 DNA reads TGTGCCAGCAGAGCCCCGGGACAAGGAAACTATGGCTACACCTTC.

The chain has TRBV18 and TRBJ1-2, with D unclear. The CDR3 has 14 residues. Trimming took off 3 bases at V and 4 bases at J, with 12 bases between the two ends. The germline V gene has CDR1 KGHSH and CDR2 LQKENI. The CDR3 region is CASSPGREAYGYTF. The CDR3 DNA sequence: TGTGCCAGCTCACCTGGCCGAGAGGCCTATGGCTACACCTTC.

The chain joins TRBV5-4 to TRBJ1-1; D is possibly TRBD1 (5 bases). This CDR3 has 15 amino acids. V dropped 0 bases and J dropped 1 base, with 10 bases sitting between them. Germline loops: CDR1 SGHNT, CDR2 YYREEE (reference sequence). CDR3 sequence: CASSLVRTKNTEAFF. The CDR3 DNA reads TGTGCCAGCAGCTTGGTTCGGACAAAGAACACTGAAGCTTTCTTT.

The rearrangement joins TRBV18 to TRBJ2-7; perhaps TRBD1 as D (6 bases). The V gene's germline CDR1 is KGHSH and CDR2 LQKENI. The V and J ends lost 3 bases and 3 bases respectively, with 12 bases between them. The CDR3 is 14 amino acids. Here the CDR3 DNA reads TGTGCCAGCTCACCCAGCATACAGGGCTACGAGCAGTACTTC. Translating it yields CASSPSIQGYEQYF.

The chain couples TRBV19 to TRBJ1-3; D is uncertain. Germline V gene data show CDR1 as LNHDA and CDR2 as SQIVND (reference sequence). Between the trimmed V and J ends, which lost 0 bases and 0 bases, there was a span of 6 bases. There are 15 residues in the CDR3. For the CDR3, the DNA is TGTGCCAGTAGTATAGACCGTTACTCTGGAAACACCATATATTTT. It translates to CASSIDRYSGNTIYF.

The V gene is TRBV5-4, the J gene TRBJ1-1; unclear D gene. V was shortened by 4 bases and J by 0 bases, with 16 bases between the two germline ends. Germline V gene sequence: CDR1 SGHNT, CDR2 YYREEE (reference sequence). The length of the CDR3 is 16 residues. The CDR3 reads CASSPAGYKMNTEAFF. CDR3 nucleotide sequence: TGTGCCAGCAGCCCCGCGGGCTATAAAATGAACACTGAAGCTTTCTTT. The variable domain in full, with the rest retrieved from reference TRBV5-4 and TRBJ1-1, is ETGVTQSPTHLIKTRGQQVTLRCSSQSGHNTVSWYQQALGQGPQFIFQYYREEENGRGNFPPRFSGLQFPNYSSELNVNALELDDSALYLCASSPAGYKMNTEAFFGQGTRLTVV.

The V gene is TRBV6-5, the J gene TRBJ2-3; 12 bases are a match to TRBD2. Trimming took 7 bases from V and 6 from J; bases not matched to a gene: 5. The CDR3 totals 14 residues. In germline, CDR1 is MNHEY, CDR2 SVGAGI. CDR3 protein: CASNLAGGRDTQYF. CDR3 sequence (DNA): TGTGCCAGCAACCTAGCGGGGGGGCGCGATACGCAGTATTTT.

CDR3 nucleotide sequence: TGTGCCAGCACCGAGGCTCTAACACTTAACTATGGCTACACCTTC. Its protein is CASTEALTLNYGYTF. This chain joins TRBV6-5 and TRBJ1-2, with D hard to call. In germline, CDR1 is MNHEY, CDR2 SVGAGI. The CDR3 has 15 amino acids. Trimming stripped 7 bases from V and 1 base from J, with 16 bases between.

This clone was seen once. The chain couples TRBV4-1 to TRBJ2-2; D is perhaps TRBD1 (6 bases). V lost 5 bases and J 6 bases, leaving 10 bases between the germline ends. This CDR3 has 13 residues. CDR1 is MGHRA and CDR2 is YSYEKL in the germline V gene. In DNA, the CDR3 is TGCGCCAGCAGCACTACAGGGTCCGGGGAGCTGTTTTTT. Translation: CASSTTGSGELFF.

The chain uses TRBV27 and TRBJ2-5; D perhaps matches TRBD2 (7 bases). CDR1 is MNHEY, CDR2 SMNVEV, per germline (reference sequence). The V gene lost 0 bases and the J gene lost 7 bases, with 15 bases spanning the gap. This CDR3 comprises 15 residues. CDR3 DNA sequence: TGTGCCAGCAGTTTATCCGAGTCGGGGGGCGGGACCCAGTACTTC. As protein: CASSLSESGGGTQYF.

This clone has just a few counts. V is TRBV18 and J is TRBJ2-5; D call uncertain. Trimming took 2 bases from V and 2 from J, leaving 9 bases between them. CDR1 and CDR2 from the germline V gene are KGHSH and LQKENI. CDR3 length equals 14 residues. The DNA of the CDR3 is TGTGCCAGCTCACCAAGCCGAGAGCAAGAGACCCAGTACTTC. Translating it yields CASSPSREQETQYF.

The chain carries TRBV6-2 or TRBV6-3 and TRBJ1-2; 9 nucleotides agree with TRBD1. CDR1 is MNHEY, CDR2 SVGEGT, per germline. The trim removed 5 bases at V and 8 bases at J, leaving 9 bases unmatched. The length of the CDR3 is 14 residues. The CDR3: CASSQLGQGGGYTF. The CDR3 DNA is TGTGCCAGCAGTCAACTGGGACAGGGAGGCGGCTACACCTTC.

Regarding this clone: At one boundary the junction diverges from the germline segment, which might be a read error. The rearrangement joins TRBV6-5 to TRBJ2-1; TRBD2 matches at 8 bases. The length of the CDR3 is 11 residues. Per germline, CDR1 MNHEY and CDR2 SVGAGI. The CDR3 protein is CASHRGTSSIF. As DNA, the CDR3 is TGTGCCAGCCACCGAGGGACTAGTTCAATCTTC.

The chain recombines TRBV19 with TRBJ1-2; perhaps TRBD1 as D (6 bases). Trimming pared 2 bases from V and 14 bases from J, leaving 18 bases between. The CDR3 runs 13 residues. The germline V gene encodes CDR1 LNHDA and CDR2 SQIVND (reference sequence). The DNA of the CDR3 is TGTGCCAGTAGTATACCCGGGACACGGGGAGCAACCTTC. Amino acids: CASSIPGTRGATF.

For this clone: At the DNA level, this CDR3 is encoded by other sequences in the same sample as well. This sequence joins TRBV5-6 and TRBJ1-1; TRBD1 matches at 8 bases. V was clipped by 1 base and J by 3 bases; unmatched bases: 5. The CDR3 sequence is 15 residues long. Germline V CDR1 and CDR2: SGHDT, YYEEEE. The CDR3 protein is CASSLRTGWDTEAFF. The CDR3 DNA reads TGTGCCAGCAGCTTGAGGACAGGGTGGGACACTGAAGCTTTCTTT.

This clone has just a few counts. The chain joins TRBV14 to TRBJ1-1; 8 nucleotides match TRBD1. Germline loops: CDR1 SGHDN, CDR2 FVKESK. The CDR3 is 15 residues long. V shed 5 bases and J 0 bases; nucleotides not matched to a gene: 5. The CDR3 DNA reads as TGTGCCAGCAGCGTCCGACAGGGGATGAACACTGAAGCTTTCTTT. It translates to CASSVRQGMNTEAFF.

This clone was found a few times. The gene calls are TRBV7-6 and TRBJ1-1; D possibly corresponds to TRBD1 (6 bases). This CDR3 comprises 15 residues. Germline CDR1 SGHVS, CDR2 FNYEAQ. Trimming left V 5 bases short and J 2 bases short, with 15 bases between. CDR3 amino acids: CASSRQETINTEAFF. The CDR3, as DNA: TGTGCCAGCAGCAGACAGGAGACAATAAACACTGAAGCTTTCTTT. Full variable domain (rest looked up from reference TRBV7-6 and TRBJ1-1): GAGVSQSPRYKVTKRGQDVALRCDPISGHVSLYWYRQALGQGPEFLTYFNYEAQQDKSGLPNDRFSAERPEGSISTLTIQRTEQRDSAMYRCASSRQETINTEAFFGQGTRLTVV.

The genes are TRBV3-1 (or the pseudogene TRBV3-2) and TRBJ1-1, with D possibly being TRBD1 (6 bases). The V gene's germline CDR1 is LGHDT and CDR2 YNNKEL (reference sequence). V lost 1 base and J 7 bases, leaving 25 bases between the germline ends. CDR3 length equals 18 residues. The CDR3 DNA follows: TGTGCCAGCAGCCAAGCTGGAACAGGGTACCCCTTGAGGGATGAAGCTTTCTTT. As protein: CASSQAGTGYPLRDEAFF.

A few counts support this clone. The chain combines TRBV19 with TRBJ1-5; 7 positions match TRBD1. The length of the CDR3 is 18 residues. The V gene's germline CDR1 is LNHDA and CDR2 SQIVND (reference sequence). V lost 5 bases to trimming and J lost 4 bases; unmatched junction nucleotides: 17. CDR3 sequence reads: CASSRSRPDRVGNQPQHF. CDR3 coding DNA: TGTGCCAGTAGTCGTTCCCGACCCGACAGGGTGGGAAATCAGCCCCAGCATTTT.

This chain links TRBV6-5 with TRBJ2-1; D gene uncertain. Per the germline V gene, CDR1 is MNHEY and CDR2 is SVGAGI. The ends were cut back, 10 bases at V and 10 bases at J, with 11 bases in the middle. This CDR3 is 10 amino acids long. The DNA of the CDR3 is TGTGCCACGCTTGGCAGGGAGCAGTTCTTC. It specifies CATLGREQFF.

Turning to this clone: The sample holds other DNA sequences that translate to the same CDR3. The V gene is TRBV7-9, the J gene TRBJ1-4; 8 positions agree with TRBD1. Per the germline V gene, CDR1 is SEHNR and CDR2 is FQNEAQ (reference sequence). J lost 5 bases, V lost 5 bases, and 4 bases had no gene match. The CDR3 spans 14 residues. Here the CDR3 DNA reads TGTGCCAGCAGCCTTAGACAGGGGAATGAAAAACTGTTTTTT. Protein: CASSLRQGNEKLFF.